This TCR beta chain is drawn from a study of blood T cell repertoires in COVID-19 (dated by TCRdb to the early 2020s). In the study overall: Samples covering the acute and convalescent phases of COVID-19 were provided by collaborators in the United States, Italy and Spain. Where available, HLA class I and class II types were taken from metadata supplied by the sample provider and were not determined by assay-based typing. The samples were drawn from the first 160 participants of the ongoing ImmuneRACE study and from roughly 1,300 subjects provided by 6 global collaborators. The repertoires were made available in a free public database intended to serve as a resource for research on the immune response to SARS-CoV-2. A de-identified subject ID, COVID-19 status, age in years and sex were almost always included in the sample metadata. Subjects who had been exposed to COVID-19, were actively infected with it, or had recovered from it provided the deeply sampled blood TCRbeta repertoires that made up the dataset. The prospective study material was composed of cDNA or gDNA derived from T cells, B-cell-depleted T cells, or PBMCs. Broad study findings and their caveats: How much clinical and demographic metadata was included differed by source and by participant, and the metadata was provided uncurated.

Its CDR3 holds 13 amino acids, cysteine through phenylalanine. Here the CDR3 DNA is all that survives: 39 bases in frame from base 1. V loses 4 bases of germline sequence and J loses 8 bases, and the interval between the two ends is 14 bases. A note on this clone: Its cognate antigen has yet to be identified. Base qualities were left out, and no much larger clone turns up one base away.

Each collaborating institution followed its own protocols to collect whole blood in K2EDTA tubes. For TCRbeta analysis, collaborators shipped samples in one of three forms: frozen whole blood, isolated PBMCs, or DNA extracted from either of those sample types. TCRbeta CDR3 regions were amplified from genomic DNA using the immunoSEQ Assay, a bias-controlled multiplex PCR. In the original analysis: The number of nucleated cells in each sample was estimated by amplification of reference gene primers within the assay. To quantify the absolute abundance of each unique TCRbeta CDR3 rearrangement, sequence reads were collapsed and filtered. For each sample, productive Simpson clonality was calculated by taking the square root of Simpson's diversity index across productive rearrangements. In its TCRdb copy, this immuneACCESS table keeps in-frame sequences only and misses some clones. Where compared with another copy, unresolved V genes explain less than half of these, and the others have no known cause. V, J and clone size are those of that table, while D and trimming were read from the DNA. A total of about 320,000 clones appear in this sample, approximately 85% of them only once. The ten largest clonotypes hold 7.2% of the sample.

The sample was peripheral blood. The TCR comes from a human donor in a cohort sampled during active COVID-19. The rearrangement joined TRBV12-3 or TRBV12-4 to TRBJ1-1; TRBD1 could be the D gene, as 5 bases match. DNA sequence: TGTGCCAGCAGTTATAGGGCACAGGCGGAAGCTTTCTTT. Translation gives CASSYRAQAEAFF.